These 8 T cell receptor beta chains were sequenced from one sample in a study of T cell responses to AZD1222 COVID-19 vaccine. Using immunoSEQ multiplex PCR, the repertoire was profiled, and TCRdb retains in-frame clones only, with some absent. The sample contains approximately 110,000 clones, around 87% of which appear only once. Sequences were derived from peripheral blood, sampled 28 days after the second AZD1222 dose. These receptor sequences come from an adult who received the AZD1222 COVID-19 vaccine.

CDR3 in amino acids: CAWSPQVGGRLGYTF. In nucleotides, the CDR3 is TGTGCCTGGAGTCCCCAGGTTGGGGGGCGCTTAGGCTACACCTTC. J is TRBJ1-2 and V is TRBV30; tentative D call: TRBD1 (6 bases). CDR1 and CDR2 (germline): GTSNPN, SVGIG (reference sequence). Trimming removed 2 bases at V and 8 bases at J, with 21 bases between. The CDR3 is 15 residues long.

The J gene is TRBJ1-2, the V gene TRBV13; 7 nucleotides match TRBD1. Losses at the gene ends were 3 bases for V and 4 bases for J; bases not matched to a gene: 5. CDR1 and CDR2 from the germline V gene are PRHDT and FYEKMQ (reference sequence). The CDR3 is 14 amino acids. This chain's CDR3 is CASSLGTDPYGYTF. The CDR3 bases are TGTGCCAGCAGCTTGGGGACAGACCCCTATGGCTACACCTTC. Looking up the rest from reference TRBV13 and TRBJ1-2 gives the full variable domain: AAGVIQSPRHLIKEKRETATLKCYPIPRHDTVYWYQQGPGQDPQFLISFYEKMQSDKGSIPDRFSAQQFSDYHSELNMSSLELGDSALYFCASSLGTDPYGYTFGSGTRLTVV.

V gene TRBV7-2 combines with J gene TRBJ1-2; 7 positions agree with TRBD1. V dropped 4 bases and J dropped 1; count of bases not matched to a gene: 6. This CDR3 region has 15 residues. Per the germline V gene, CDR1 is SGHTA and CDR2 is FQGNSA. The CDR3: CASSYSAGGNYGYTF. The CDR3 DNA sequence: TGTGCCAGCAGCTATAGCGCAGGGGGTAACTATGGCTACACCTTC.

The chain links TRBV28 to TRBJ1-6, with D unclear. This CDR3 has 17 residues. V shed 7 bases and J shed 0 bases, with 16 bases lying between them. CDR1 and CDR2 from the germline V gene are MDHEN and SYDVKM. The CDR3 bases are TGTGCCAGCATATTCGCTACGGTCGGCTCCTATAATTCACCCCTCCACTTT. Residues: CASIFATVGSYNSPLHF.

V and J are TRBV9 and TRBJ1-5, with D unclear. This CDR3 comprises 12 residues. Germline CDR1 is SGDLS and CDR2 is YYNGEE. Between the trimmed V and J ends, which lost 0 bases and 9 bases, there was a span of 7 bases. CDR3 in DNA: TGTGCCAGCAGCGTAGAATCAGGGCCCCAGCATTTT. Encoded protein: CASSVESGPQHF.

V is TRBV29-1 and J is TRBJ1-1; possible D gene TRBD1, 5 bases. V was trimmed by 4 bases and J by 11 bases, leaving 14 bases between them. Germline V CDR1 and CDR2: SQVTM, ANQGSEA. The CDR3 extends over 11 amino acids. The CDR3 is CSVGQGLWAFF. The DNA of the CDR3 is TGCAGCGTTGGGCAGGGTCTGTGGGCTTTCTTT.

The chain has TRBV12-5 and TRBJ1-5; no firm D call. V was pared by 6 bases and J by 2 bases, with 14 bases between. Germline values: CDR1 LGHNT, CDR2 FRNRAP. CDR3 size: 15 residues. The CDR3 coding sequence is TGTGCTAGTGGCCGCACGGGGTTAGGCAATCAGCCCCAGCATTTT. The encoded protein is CASGRTGLGNQPQHF.

The chain uses TRBV29-1 and TRBJ2-1; a weak D match, TRBD1 (7 bases). Trimming stripped 7 bases from V and 2 bases from J, with 18 bases between. The CDR3 covers 15 residues. The germline gives CDR1 SQVTM, CDR2 ANQGSEA. CDR3 amino acids: CSGGDSRTPYNEQFF. CDR3 coding DNA: TGCAGCGGGGGGGACAGCCGCACCCCCTACAATGAGCAGTTCTTC.